This T cell receptor beta chain was retrieved from a study of T cell responses to AZD1222 COVID-19 vaccine. Profiled with immunoSEQ multiplex PCR; TCRdb holds only in-frame clones, not every one. The data hold about 150,000 clones, with approximately 91% observed a single time. Germline V gene sequence: CDR1 LNHDA, CDR2 SQIVND (reference sequence). Trimming took off 5 bases at V and 6 bases at J, with 7 bases between the two ends. The CDR3 has 11 residues. This chain joins TRBV19 and TRBJ1-1; D ambiguous. The receptor comes from an adult who received the AZD1222 COVID-19 vaccine. Sequences were derived from peripheral blood, sampled 28 days after the second AZD1222 dose. The CDR3 region is CASSDRAEAFF. As DNA, the CDR3 is TGTGCCAGTAGTGACCGCGCTGAAGCTTTCTTT.